The text below deals with one T cell receptor beta chain. The CDR3 extends over 16 amino acids. V dropped 2 bases and J dropped 0 bases, with 8 bases sitting between them. Germline V lookup: CDR1 ENHRY, CDR2 SYGVKD. Original analysis: Nucleated cell counts were estimated from reference gene primer amplification. The method was immunoSEQ multiplex PCR; TCRdb's version includes in-frame clones alone and lacks a portion of them. V and J calls and clone size are copied from that table; D and trimming were computed from the DNA. The profile covers roughly 100,000 clones, with more than 70% appearing a single time and roughly 15% taken by the ten largest. These data belong to a study of blood T cell repertoires in COVID-19.

The sequencing sample was made of peripheral blood. V gene TRBV10-3 combines with J gene TRBJ2-6, with TRBD1 as a possible D gene (5 bases). This receptor was obtained from a woman aged 80 or older in a cohort sampled during active COVID-19. The CDR3 loop reads CAISEQGNSGANVLTF. The CDR3 DNA reads as TGTGCCATCAGTGAGCAGGGTAACTCTGGGGCCAACGTCCTGACTTTC.